This T cell receptor (beta chain) stems from a study of blood T cells in healthy people across ages. Through a sample-barcoded 5' primer and a J-beta primer mix, a second PCR was run for 7 to 11 cycles. Every sample gave at least 3 million paired-end reads containing CDR3. TCRdb reprocessed the 5' RACE reads via MiXCR and lists one record per CDR3 protein. The sample has roughly 1,500,000 distinct CDR3 sequences; around two fifths are singletons. The CDR3 spans 14 residues. In germline, CDR1 is ENHRY, CDR2 SYGVKD. Trimming removed 4 bases from V and 4 bases from J; junction bases left unmatched: 4. The receptor was derived from a woman under 30 in good health. This chain joins TRBV10-3 and TRBJ1-5, with 7 nucleotides matching TRBD1. Material for sequencing was blood. As DNA, the CDR3 is TGTGCCATCAGTGCGGGACAGCTTAATCAGCCCCAGCATTTT. Encoded protein: CAISAGQLNQPQHF.